The TCR beta chain described here comes from a study of T cells in Graves' hyperthyroidism and ophthalmopathy. Amplification targeted TCR beta CDR3 regions from RNA transcripts. HTBI primers drove first-round RT-PCR of the TCR CDR3. TCRdb itself ran the multiplex PCR reads through MiXCR, one entry per CDR3 protein. The sample lists about 290,000 distinct CDR3 sequences; roughly 13% were seen once. From germline, CDR1 is SGHTA and CDR2 FQGNSA. This CDR3 has 16 residues. V gave up 2 bases and J gave up 6 bases; unmatched junction bases: 6. At least ten counts were recorded for this clonotype. This rearrangement joins TRBV7-2 to TRBJ2-1; 11 nucleotides line up with TRBD2. The specimen was blood. This TCR derives from a woman younger than 45 with Graves' hyperthyroidism that later progressed to Graves' ophthalmopathy. This CDR3 is CASSLTTSGRTNEQFF. DNA of the CDR3: TGTGCCAGCAGCTTAACAACTAGCGGGAGAACCAATGAGCAGTTCTTC.